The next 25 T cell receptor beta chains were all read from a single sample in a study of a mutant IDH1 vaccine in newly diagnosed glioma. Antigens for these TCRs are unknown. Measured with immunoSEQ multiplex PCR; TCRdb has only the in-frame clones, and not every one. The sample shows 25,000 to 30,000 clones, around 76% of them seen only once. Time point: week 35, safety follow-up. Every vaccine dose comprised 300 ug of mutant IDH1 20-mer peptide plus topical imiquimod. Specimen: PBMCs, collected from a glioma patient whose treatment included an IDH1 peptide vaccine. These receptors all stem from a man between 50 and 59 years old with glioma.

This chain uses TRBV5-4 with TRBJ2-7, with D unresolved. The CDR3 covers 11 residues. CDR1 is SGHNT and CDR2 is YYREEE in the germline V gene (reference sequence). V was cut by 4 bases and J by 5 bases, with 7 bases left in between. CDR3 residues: CASSKGNEQYF. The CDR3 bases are TGTGCCAGCAGCAAAGGCAACGAGCAGTACTTC.

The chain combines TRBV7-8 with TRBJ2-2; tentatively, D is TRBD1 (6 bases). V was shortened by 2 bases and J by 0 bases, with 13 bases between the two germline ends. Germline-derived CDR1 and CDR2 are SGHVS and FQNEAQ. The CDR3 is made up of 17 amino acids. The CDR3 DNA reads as TGTGCCAGCAGCTTAATGAGGGGGACCTCGAACACCGGGGAGCTGTTTTTT. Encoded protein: CASSLMRGTSNTGELFF. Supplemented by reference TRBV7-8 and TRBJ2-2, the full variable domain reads GAGVSQSPRYKVAKRGQDVALRCDPISGHVSLFWYQQALGQGPEFLTYFQNEAQLDKSGLPSDRFFAERPEGSVSTLKIQRTQQEDSAVYLCASSLMRGTSNTGELFFGEGSRLTVL.

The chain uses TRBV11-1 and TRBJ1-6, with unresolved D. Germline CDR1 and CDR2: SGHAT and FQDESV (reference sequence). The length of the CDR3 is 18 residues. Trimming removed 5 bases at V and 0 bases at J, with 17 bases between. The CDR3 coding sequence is TGTGCCAGCAGCCACGAGACGGAGGGAAGCTCCTATAATTCACCCCTCCACTTT. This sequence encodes CASSHETEGSSYNSPLHF.

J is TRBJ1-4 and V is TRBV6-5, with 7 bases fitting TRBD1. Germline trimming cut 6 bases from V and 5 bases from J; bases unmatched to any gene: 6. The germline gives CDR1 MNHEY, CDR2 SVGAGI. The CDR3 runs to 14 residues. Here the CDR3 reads CASSQTGPNEKLFF. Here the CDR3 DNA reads TGTGCCAGCAGCCAGACAGGGCCGAATGAAAAACTGTTTTTT.

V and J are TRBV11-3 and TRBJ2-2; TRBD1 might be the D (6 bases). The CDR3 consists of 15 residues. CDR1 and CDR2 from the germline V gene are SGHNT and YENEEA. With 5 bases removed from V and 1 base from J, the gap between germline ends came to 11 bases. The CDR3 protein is CASSPRTVNTGELFF. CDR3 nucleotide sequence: TGTGCCAGCAGCCCCCGGACAGTGAACACCGGGGAGCTGTTTTTT.

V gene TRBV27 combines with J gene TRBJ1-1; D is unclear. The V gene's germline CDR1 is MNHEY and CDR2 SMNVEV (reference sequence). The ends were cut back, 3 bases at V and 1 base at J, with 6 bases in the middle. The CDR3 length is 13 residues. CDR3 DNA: TGTGCCAGCAGTTTTCTAGCGAACACTGAAGCTTTCTTT. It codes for CASSFLANTEAFF.

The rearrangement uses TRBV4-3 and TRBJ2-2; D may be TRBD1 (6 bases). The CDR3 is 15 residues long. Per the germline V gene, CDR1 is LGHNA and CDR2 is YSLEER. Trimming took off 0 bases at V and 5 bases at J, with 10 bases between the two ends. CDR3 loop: CASSQDGGGTGELFF. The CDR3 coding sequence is TGCGCCAGCAGCCAAGATGGGGGCGGTACCGGGGAGCTGTTTTTT.

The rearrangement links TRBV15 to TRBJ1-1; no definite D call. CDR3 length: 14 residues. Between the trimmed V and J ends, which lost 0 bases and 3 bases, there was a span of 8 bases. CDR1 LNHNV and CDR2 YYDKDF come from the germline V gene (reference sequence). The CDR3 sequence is CATSRDLRDTEAFF. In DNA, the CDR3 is TGTGCCACCAGCAGAGATCTGAGAGACACTGAAGCTTTCTTT.

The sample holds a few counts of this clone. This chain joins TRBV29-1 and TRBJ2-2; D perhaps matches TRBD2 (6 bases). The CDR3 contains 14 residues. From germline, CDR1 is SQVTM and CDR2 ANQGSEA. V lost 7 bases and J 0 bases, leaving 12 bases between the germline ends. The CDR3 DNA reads TGCAGCGGCGGGGACGCCTCGAACACCGGGGAGCTGTTTTTT. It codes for CSGGDASNTGELFF.

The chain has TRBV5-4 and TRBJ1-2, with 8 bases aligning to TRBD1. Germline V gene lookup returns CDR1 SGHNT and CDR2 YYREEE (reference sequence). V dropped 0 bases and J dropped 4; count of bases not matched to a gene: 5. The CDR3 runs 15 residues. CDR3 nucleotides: TGTGCCAGCAGCTTGGTAGGACAGGGTTCCTATGGCTACACCTTC. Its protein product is CASSLVGQGSYGYTF.

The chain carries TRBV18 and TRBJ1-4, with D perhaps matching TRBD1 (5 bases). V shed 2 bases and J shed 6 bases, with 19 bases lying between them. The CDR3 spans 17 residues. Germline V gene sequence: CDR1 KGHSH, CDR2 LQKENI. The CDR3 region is CASSPAGKIPWDEKLFF. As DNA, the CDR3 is TGTGCCAGCTCACCAGCAGGGAAGATCCCCTGGGATGAAAAACTGTTTTTT.

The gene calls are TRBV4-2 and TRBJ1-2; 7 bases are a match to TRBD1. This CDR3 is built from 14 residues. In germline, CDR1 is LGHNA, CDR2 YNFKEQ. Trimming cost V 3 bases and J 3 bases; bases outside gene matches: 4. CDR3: CASSQDDRDYGYTF. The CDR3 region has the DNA TGTGCCAGCAGCCAGGATGACAGGGACTATGGCTACACCTTC.

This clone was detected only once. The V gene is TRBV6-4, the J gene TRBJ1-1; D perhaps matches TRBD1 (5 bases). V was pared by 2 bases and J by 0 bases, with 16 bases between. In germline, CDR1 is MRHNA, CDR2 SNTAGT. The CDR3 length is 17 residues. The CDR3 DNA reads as TGTGCCAGCAGTGACACCGGGGGAGGTGGCGTGAACACTGAAGCTTTCTTT. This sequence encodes CASSDTGGGGVNTEAFF.

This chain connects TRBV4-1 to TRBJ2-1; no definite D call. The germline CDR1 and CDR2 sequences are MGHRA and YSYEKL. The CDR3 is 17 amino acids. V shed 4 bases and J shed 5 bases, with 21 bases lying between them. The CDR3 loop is CASSLRGNAGSDNEQFF. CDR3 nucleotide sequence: TGCGCCAGCAGCCTACGCGGTAATGCCGGTTCCGACAATGAGCAGTTCTTC.

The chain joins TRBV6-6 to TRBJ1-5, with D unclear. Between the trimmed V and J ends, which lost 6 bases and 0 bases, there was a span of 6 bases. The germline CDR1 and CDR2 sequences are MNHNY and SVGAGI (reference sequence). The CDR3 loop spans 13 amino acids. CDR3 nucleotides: TGTGCCAGCAGCCCTTATAGCAATCAGCCCCAGCATTTT. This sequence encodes CASSPYSNQPQHF.

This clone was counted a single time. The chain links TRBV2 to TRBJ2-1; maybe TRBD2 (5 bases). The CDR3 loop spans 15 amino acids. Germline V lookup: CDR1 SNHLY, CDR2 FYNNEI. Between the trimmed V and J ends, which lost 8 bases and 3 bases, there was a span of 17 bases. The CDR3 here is CASSLRRTDYNEQFF. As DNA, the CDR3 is TGTGCCAGCTCCTTGCGGAGGACCGACTACAATGAGCAGTTCTTC.

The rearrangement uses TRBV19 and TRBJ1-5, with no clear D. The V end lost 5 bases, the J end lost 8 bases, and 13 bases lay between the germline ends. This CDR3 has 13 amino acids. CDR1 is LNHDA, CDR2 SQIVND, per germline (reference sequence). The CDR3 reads CASSPDRREPQHF. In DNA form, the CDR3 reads TGTGCCAGTAGTCCGGACCGTCGAGAGCCCCAGCATTTT.

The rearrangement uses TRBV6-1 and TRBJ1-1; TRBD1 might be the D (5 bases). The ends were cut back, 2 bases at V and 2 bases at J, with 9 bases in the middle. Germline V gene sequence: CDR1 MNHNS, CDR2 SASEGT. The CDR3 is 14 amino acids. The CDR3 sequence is CASSELRGNTEAFF. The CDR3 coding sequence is TGTGCCAGCAGTGAACTGAGGGGAAACACTGAAGCTTTCTTT.

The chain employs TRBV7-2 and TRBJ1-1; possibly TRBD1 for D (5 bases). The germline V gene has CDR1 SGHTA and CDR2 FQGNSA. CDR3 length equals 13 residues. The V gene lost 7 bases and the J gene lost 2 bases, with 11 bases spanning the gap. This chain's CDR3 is CASTRTLNTEAFF. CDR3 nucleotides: TGTGCCAGCACCCGGACACTTAACACTGAAGCTTTCTTT.

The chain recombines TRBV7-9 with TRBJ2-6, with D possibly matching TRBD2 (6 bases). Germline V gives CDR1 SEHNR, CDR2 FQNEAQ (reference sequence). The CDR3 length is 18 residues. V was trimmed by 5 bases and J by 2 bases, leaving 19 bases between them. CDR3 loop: CASSRDLLGLAGANVLTF. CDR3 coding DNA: TGTGCCAGCAGCCGGGACCTCTTGGGACTGGCTGGGGCCAACGTCCTGACTTTC.

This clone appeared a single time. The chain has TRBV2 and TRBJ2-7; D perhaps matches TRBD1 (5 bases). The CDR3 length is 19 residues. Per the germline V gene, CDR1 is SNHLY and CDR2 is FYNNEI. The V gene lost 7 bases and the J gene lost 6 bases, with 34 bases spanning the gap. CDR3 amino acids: CASTPLSQGRTHTLAEQYF. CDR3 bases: TGTGCCAGCACTCCCTTATCCCAGGGCAGAACCCATACCCTCGCCGAGCAGTACTTC.

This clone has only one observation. CDR3: CASKDRGLGEQYF. The CDR3 DNA sequence: TGTGCCAGCAAAGACAGGGGGCTAGGTGAGCAGTACTTC. This chain connects TRBV2 to TRBJ2-7, with 10 bases matching TRBD1. The trim removed 7 bases at V and 7 bases at J, leaving 7 bases unmatched. The CDR3 is 13 amino acids. CDR1 SNHLY and CDR2 FYNNEI come from the germline V gene. The variable domain in full, completed from reference TRBV2 and TRBJ2-7, reads EPEVTQTPSHQVTQMGQEVILRCVPISNHLYFYWYRQILGQKVEFLVSFYNNEISEKSEIFDDQFSVERPDGSNFTLKIRSTKLEDSAMYFCASKDRGLGEQYFGPGTRLTVT.

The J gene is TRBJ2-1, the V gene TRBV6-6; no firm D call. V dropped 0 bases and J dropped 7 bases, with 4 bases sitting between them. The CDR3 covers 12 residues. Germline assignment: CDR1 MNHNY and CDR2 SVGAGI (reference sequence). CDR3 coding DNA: TGTGCCAGCAGTTACTCGCGGAATGAGCAGTTCTTC. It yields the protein CASSYSRNEQFF.

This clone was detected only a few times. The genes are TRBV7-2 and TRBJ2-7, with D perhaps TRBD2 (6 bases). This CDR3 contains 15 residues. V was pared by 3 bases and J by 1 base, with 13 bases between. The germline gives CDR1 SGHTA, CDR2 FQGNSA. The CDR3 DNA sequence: TGTGCCAGCAGCTTCCAGCCGGGGGTTTCCTACGAGCAGTACTTC. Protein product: CASSFQPGVSYEQYF.

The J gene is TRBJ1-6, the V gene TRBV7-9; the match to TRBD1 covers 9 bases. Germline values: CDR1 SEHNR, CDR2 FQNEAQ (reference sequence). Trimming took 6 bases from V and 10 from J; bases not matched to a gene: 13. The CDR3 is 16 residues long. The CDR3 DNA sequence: TGTGCCAGCAGTCCCGGAACCGGGACAGGGCACTCACCCCTCCACTTT. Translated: CASSPGTGTGHSPLHF.